This T cell receptor (beta chain) was sequenced during a study of CD8 T cells in Susac syndrome. Trimming at V came to 3 bases and at J to 1 base, leaving 6 bases not matched to a gene. Germline CDR1 SGHRS, CDR2 YFSETQ. This CDR3 spans 16 amino acids. When the RNA was reverse transcribed, random hexamers were used with an input of 0.5 to 1 ug. From the immunoSEQ multiplex PCR reads, TCRdb called clonotypes with MiXCR, one entry per CDR3 protein. The sample includes roughly 120,000 distinct CDR3 sequences, 94% of them seen just once. V usage is TRBV5-1 and J usage is TRBJ2-2; 7 positions match TRBD2. This TCR came from a human donor with multiple sclerosis. Sequencing was performed on CD4+ T cells from PBMCs. Written as DNA, the CDR3 is TGCGCCAGCAGCTACCTCCGCGGGAGGAACACCGGGGAGCTGTTTTTT. Protein: CASSYLRGRNTGELFF.